The source of this T cell receptor beta chain is a study of cytomegalovirus exposure and HLA in healthy donors. The study's findings and limits: Specificity of a few CMV-associated chains for CMV antigens was verified in vitro. The classifier reportedly diagnosed cytomegalovirus status with high sensitivity and specificity. Associated with cytomegalovirus, according to the listing, were 150 to 200 TCR beta chains.

Sequenced by immunoSEQ multiplex PCR; TCRdb stores in-frame clones only, minus some. The data hold approximately 120,000 clones, with 89% observed a single time. Worth noting for this clone: Its target is not known.

The germline V gene has CDR1 WSHSY and CDR2 SAAADI. The CDR3 has 15 amino acids. V was cut by 3 bases and J by 5 bases, with 13 bases left in between. This sequence originates from a woman under 30 in good health and CMV-seronegative. The sequencing input was PBMCs. The rearrangement uses TRBV10-2 and TRBJ2-2, with D uncertain. Here the CDR3 DNA reads TGCGCCAGCAGTGATTGGTCAAGCTTTACCGGGGAGCTGTTTTTT. Its translation: CASSDWSSFTGELFF.